One TCR beta chain is described in this entry. Its antigen remains unknown. This entry comes from a study of OX40 agonist ivuxolimab in advanced cancers. In the study overall: Earlier treatment with anti-PD-1, anti-PD-L1 or anti-CTLA-4 was permitted, and over 35% had received some. Findings and caveats of the study: On average, CD8+ T cells had more expanded clones than CD4+.

V gave up 7 bases and J gave up 2 bases, with 12 bases separating them. In germline, CDR1 is MNHNS, CDR2 SASEGT. There are 14 residues in the CDR3. Using immunoSEQ multiplex PCR, the repertoire was profiled, and TCRdb retains in-frame clones only, with some absent. Here the sample spans tens of thousands of clones, around 84% being singletons. The study sampled blood at baseline, cycle 4 day 1, and cycle 7 day 1. The specimen comprised CD4+ or CD8+ T cells sorted from blood, sampled in a trial of the OX40 agonist ivuxolimab. The chain employs TRBV6-1 and TRBJ2-1; D may match TRBD1 or TRBD2 (5 bases each). This receptor was identified in an adult with an advanced solid tumor such as melanoma, head and neck, liver or kidney cancer. CDR3 loop: CASNPGPTYNEQFF. CDR3 nucleotide sequence: TGTGCCAGCAACCCGGGACCCACCTACAATGAGCAGTTCTTC.